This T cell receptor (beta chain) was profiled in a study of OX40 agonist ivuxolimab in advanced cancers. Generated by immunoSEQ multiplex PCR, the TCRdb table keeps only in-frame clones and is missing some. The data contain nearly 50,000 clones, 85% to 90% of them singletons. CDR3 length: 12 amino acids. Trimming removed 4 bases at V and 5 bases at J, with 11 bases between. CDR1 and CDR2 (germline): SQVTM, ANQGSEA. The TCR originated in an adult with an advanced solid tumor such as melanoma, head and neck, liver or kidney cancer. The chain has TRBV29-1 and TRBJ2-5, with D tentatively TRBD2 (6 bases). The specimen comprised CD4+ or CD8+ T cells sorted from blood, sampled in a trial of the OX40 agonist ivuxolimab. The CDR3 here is CSVVYGGETQYF. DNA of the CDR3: TGCAGCGTTGTTTACGGGGGTGAGACCCAGTACTTC.